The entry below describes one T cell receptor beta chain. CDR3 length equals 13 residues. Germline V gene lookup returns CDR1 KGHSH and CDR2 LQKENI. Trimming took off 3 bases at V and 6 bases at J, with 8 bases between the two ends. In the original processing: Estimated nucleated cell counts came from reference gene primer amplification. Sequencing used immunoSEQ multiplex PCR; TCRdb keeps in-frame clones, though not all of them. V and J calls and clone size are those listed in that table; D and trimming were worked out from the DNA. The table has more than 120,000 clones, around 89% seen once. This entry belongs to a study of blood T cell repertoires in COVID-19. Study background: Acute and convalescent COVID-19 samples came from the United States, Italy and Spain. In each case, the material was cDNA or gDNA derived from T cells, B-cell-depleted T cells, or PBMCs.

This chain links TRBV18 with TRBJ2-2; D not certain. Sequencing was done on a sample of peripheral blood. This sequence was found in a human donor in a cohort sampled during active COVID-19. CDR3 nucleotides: TGTGCCAGCTCACCCCACAGTGCCGGGGAGCTGTTTTTT. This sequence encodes CASSPHSAGELFF.